What follows are 8 T cell receptor beta chains derived from one specimen sequenced in a study of T cell clones after liver transplantation. Sequenced by immunoSEQ multiplex PCR; TCRdb stores in-frame clones only, minus some. The table has 70,000 to 95,000 clones, less than 90% seen once. Here the sequenced sample was CD4+ T cells from blood, taken at the 22-month timepoint. All receptors come from a human patient who received a liver transplant. Some of these T cells may belong to the graft donor.

This chain links TRBV6-5 with TRBJ2-3; D might be TRBD1 (5 bases). Germline CDR1 is MNHEY and CDR2 is SVGAGI. V gave up 7 bases and J gave up 0 bases, with 14 bases separating them. The CDR3 is 15 amino acids. CDR3 protein: CASKGASASTDTQYF. The CDR3 nucleotides read TGTGCCAGCAAAGGGGCAAGCGCCAGCACAGATACGCAGTATTTT.

The chain combines TRBV19 with TRBJ2-7; no clear D. Trimming stripped 3 bases from V and 4 bases from J, with 13 bases between. The CDR3 runs 14 residues. Germline V gene data show CDR1 as LNHDA and CDR2 as SQIVND (reference sequence). The CDR3 DNA reads TGTGCCAGTAGTATGAAGTGGACCGTGTACGAGCAGTACTTC. The encoded protein is CASSMKWTVYEQYF.

The chain couples TRBV12-5 to TRBJ2-1; 7 bases line up with TRBD2. Germline V gives CDR1 LGHNT, CDR2 FRNRAP. There are 14 residues in the CDR3. The trim removed 6 bases at V and 13 bases at J, leaving 15 bases unmatched. The CDR3 sequence is CASGNPGLKVGQFF. The DNA for the CDR3 is TGTGCTAGTGGAAATCCGGGACTAAAGGTTGGACAGTTCTTC.

CDR3 region: CASTTSGNYNEQFF. The CDR3 nucleotides read TGTGCCAGCACAACTAGCGGCAACTACAATGAGCAGTTCTTC. This chain connects TRBV6-6 to TRBJ2-1, with TRBD2 matching 8 bases. After removal of 7 bases from V and 3 bases from J, the junction contained 5 bases not matched to a gene. CDR1 MNHNY and CDR2 SVGAGI come from the germline V gene (reference sequence). The CDR3 spans 14 residues.

This clone appeared once. The chain is built from TRBV19 and TRBJ2-2; no clear D. The V end was cut by 5 bases, the J end by 4 bases, with 2 bases between. The CDR3 is 11 residues long. Germline V gene lookup returns CDR1 LNHDA and CDR2 SQIVND (reference sequence). CDR3 in DNA: TGTGCCAGTAGTCCCACCGGGGAGCTGTTTTTT. Protein product: CASSPTGELFF. Supplemented by reference TRBV19 and TRBJ2-2, the full variable domain reads DGGITQSPKYLFRKEGQNVTLSCEQNLNHDAMYWYRQDPGQGLRLIYYSQIVNDFQKGDIAEGYSVSREKKESFPLTVTSAQKNPTAFYLCASSPTGELFFGEGSRLTVL.

The chain recombines TRBV19 with TRBJ1-2, with 12 bases that match TRBD1. Trimming took 6 bases from V and 4 from J; bases not matched to a gene: 3. The CDR3 has 14 residues. Per germline, CDR1 LNHDA and CDR2 SQIVND (reference sequence). CDR3 in amino acids: CASRPGQGAYGYTF. The CDR3 bases are TGTGCCAGTAGGCCGGGACAGGGGGCCTATGGCTACACCTTC.

CDR3 sequence reads: CASSENGPTDSPLHF. For the CDR3, the DNA is TGCGCCAGCAGCGAAAATGGGCCGACGGATTCACCCCTCCACTTT. V is TRBV5-1 and J is TRBJ1-6; D is unresolved. Germline values: CDR1 SGHRS, CDR2 YFSETQ. The CDR3 length is 15 residues. Trimming removed 4 bases at V and 8 bases at J, with 16 bases between.

This clone appeared a single time. This chain links TRBV5-1 with TRBJ2-5; tentatively, D is TRBD1 (6 bases). The CDR3 spans 15 residues. V was pared by 0 bases and J by 5 bases, with 14 bases between. Germline loops: CDR1 SGHRS, CDR2 YFSETQ. The CDR3 DNA is TGCGCCAGCAGCTTGGAAGGGGGAGAGGGGGAGACCCAGTACTTC. Translation gives CASSLEGGEGETQYF.